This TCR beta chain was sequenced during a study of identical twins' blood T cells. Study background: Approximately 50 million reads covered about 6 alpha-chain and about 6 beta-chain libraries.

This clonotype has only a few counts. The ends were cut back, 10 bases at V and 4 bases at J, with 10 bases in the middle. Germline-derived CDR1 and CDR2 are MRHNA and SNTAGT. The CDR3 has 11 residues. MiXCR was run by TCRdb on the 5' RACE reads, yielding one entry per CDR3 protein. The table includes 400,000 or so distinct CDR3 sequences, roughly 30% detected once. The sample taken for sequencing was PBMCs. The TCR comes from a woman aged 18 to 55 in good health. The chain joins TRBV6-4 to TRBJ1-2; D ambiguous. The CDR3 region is CAKSGSYGYTF. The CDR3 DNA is TGTGCCAAGTCAGGTTCCTATGGCTACACCTTC.